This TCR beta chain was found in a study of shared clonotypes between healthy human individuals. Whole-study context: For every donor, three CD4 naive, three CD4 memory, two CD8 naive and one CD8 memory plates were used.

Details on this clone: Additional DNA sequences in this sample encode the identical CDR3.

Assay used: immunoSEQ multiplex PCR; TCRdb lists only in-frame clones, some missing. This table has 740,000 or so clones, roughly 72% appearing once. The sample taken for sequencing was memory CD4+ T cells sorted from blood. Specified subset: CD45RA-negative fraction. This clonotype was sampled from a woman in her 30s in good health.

The CDR3 sequence is CASRVTNTGELFF. CDR3 sequence (DNA): TGTGCCAGCAGGGTTACGAACACCGGGGAGCTGTTTTTT. J is TRBJ2-2 and V is TRBV2, with D unclear. V lost 6 bases, J lost 0 bases, and 5 bases lay in between. Germline V gene data show CDR1 as SNHLY and CDR2 as FYNNEI. CDR3 size: 13 residues.